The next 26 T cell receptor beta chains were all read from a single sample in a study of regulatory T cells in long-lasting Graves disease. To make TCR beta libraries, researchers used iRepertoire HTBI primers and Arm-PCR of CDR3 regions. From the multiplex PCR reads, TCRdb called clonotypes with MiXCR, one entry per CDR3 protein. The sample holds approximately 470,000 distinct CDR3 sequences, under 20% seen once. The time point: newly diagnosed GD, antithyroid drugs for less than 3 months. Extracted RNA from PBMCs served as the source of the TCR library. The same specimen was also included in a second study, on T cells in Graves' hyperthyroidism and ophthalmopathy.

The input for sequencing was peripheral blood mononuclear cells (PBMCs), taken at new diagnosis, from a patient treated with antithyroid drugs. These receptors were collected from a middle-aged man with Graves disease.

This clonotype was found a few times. In DNA form, the CDR3 reads TGTGCCAGCACCCTCCCGGACGATAATGAAAAACTGTTTTTT. This encodes CASTLPDDNEKLFF. The chain couples TRBV6-1 to TRBJ1-4; D gene ambiguous. Germline V CDR1 and CDR2: MNHNS, SASEGT. V lost 7 bases and J lost 4, with 13 bases in between. The CDR3 totals 14 residues.

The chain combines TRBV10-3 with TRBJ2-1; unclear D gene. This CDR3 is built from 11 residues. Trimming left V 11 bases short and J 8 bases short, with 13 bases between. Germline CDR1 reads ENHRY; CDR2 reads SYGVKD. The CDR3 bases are TGTGCCTCCTCTCATGGAGATGAGCAGTTCTTC. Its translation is CASSHGDEQFF.

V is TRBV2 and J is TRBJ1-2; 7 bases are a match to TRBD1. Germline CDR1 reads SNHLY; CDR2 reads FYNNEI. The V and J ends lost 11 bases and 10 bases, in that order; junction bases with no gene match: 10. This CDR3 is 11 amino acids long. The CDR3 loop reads CAGEGTEDYTF. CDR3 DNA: TGTGCCGGAGAGGGGACAGAGGACTACACCTTC.

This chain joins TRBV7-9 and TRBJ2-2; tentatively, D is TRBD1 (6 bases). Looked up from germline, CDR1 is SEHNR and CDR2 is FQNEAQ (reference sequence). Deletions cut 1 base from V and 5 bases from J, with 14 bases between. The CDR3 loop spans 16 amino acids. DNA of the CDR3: TGTGCCAGCAGCTTAGTAGGGGGAGCGAGTACCGGGGAGCTGTTTTTT. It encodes CASSLVGGASTGELFF.

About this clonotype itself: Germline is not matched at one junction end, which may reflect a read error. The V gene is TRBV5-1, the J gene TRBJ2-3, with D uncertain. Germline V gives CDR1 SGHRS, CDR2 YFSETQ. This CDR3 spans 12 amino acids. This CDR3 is CTSSLSGDTQYF. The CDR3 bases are TGCACCAGCAGCTTGTCAGGAGATACGCAGTATTTT.

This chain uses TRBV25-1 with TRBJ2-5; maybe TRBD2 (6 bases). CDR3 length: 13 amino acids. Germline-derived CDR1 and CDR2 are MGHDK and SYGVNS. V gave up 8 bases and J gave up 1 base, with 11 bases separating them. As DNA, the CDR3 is TGTGCCAGCGGAGCGGGTCTCCAAGAGACCCAGTACTTC. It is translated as CASGAGLQETQYF. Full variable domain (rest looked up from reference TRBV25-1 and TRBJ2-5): EADIYQTPRYLVIGTGKKITLECSQTMGHDKMYWYQQDPGMELHLIHYSYGVNSTEKGDLSSESTVSRIRTEHFPLTLESARPSHTSQYLCASGAGLQETQYFGPGTRLLVL.

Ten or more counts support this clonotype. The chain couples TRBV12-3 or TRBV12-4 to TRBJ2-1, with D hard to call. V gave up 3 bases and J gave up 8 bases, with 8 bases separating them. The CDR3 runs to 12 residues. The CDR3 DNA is TGTGCCAGCAGTTTTCTTCTCTATGAGCAGTTCTTC. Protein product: CASSFLLYEQFF.

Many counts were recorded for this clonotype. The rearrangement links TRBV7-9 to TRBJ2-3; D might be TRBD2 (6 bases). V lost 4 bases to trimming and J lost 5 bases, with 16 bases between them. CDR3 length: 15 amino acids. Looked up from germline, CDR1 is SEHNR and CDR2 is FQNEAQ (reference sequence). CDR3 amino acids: CASSSPRDSRDTQYF. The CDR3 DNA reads TGTGCCAGCAGCTCGCCCCGGGACTCGAGAGATACGCAGTATTTT.

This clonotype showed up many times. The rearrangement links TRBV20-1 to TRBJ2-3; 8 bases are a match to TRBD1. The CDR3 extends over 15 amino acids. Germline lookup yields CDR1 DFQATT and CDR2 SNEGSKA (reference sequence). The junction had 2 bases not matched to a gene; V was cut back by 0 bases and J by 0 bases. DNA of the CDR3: TGCAGTGCTAGAGAGACAGGGGCTAGCACAGATACGCAGTATTTT. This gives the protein CSARETGASTDTQYF.

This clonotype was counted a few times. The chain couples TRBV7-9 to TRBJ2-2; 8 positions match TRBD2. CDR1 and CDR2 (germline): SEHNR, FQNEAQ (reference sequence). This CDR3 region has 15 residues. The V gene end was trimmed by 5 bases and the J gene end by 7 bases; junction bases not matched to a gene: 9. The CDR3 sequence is CASSPTGTSYGELFF. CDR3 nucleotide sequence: TGTGCCAGCAGCCCGACCGGGACTAGTTACGGGGAGCTGTTTTTT.

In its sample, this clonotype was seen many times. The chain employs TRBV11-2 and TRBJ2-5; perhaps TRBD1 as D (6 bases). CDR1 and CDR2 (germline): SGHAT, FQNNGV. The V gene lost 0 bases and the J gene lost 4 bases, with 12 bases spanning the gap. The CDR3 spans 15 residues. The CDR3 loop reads CASSLDSRGGETQYF. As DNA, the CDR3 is TGTGCCAGCAGCTTAGATTCTAGAGGGGGAGAGACCCAGTACTTC. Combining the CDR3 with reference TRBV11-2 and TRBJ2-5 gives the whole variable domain EAGVAQSPRYKIIEKRQSVAFWCNPISGHATLYWYQQILGQGPKLLIQFQNNGVVDDSQLPKDRFSAERLKGVDSTLKIQPAKLEDSAVYLCASSLDSRGGETQYFGPGTRLLVL.

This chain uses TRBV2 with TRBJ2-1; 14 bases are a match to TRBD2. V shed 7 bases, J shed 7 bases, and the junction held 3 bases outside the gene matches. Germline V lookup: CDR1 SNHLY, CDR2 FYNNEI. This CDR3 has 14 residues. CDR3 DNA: TGTGCCAGCACTGGGACTAGCGGGAGAAATGAGCAGTTCTTC. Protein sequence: CASTGTSGRNEQFF. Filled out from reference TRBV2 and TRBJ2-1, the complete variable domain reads EPEVTQTPSHQVTQMGQEVILRCVPISNHLYFYWYRQILGQKVEFLVSFYNNEISEKSEIFDDQFSVERPDGSNFTLKIRSTKLEDSAMYFCASTGTSGRNEQFFGPGTRLTVL.

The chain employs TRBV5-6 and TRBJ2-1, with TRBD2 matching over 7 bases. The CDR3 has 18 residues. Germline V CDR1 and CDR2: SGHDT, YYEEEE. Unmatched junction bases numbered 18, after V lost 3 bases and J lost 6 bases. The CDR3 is CASSSVGKVGTNINEQFF. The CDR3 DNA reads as TGTGCCAGCAGCTCGGTAGGAAAAGTCGGGACTAATATCAATGAGCAGTTCTTC. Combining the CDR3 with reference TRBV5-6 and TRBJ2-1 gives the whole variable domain DAGVTQSPTHLIKTRGQQVTLRCSPKSGHDTVSWYQQALGQGPQFIFQYYEEEERQRGNFPDRFSGHQFPNYSSELNVNALLLGDSALYLCASSSVGKVGTNINEQFFGPGTRLTVL.

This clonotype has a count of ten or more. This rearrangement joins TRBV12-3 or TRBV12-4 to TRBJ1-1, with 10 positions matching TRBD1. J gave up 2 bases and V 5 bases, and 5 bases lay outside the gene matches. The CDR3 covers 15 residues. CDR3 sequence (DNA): TGTGCCAGCAGTCCCGGACAGGGGGGCAACACTGAAGCTTTCTTT. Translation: CASSPGQGGNTEAFF.

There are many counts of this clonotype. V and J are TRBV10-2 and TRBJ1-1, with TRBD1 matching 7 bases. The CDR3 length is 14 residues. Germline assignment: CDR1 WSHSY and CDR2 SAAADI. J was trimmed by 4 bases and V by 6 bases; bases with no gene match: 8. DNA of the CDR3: TGCGCCAGCAGGGTACAGGGGCCCTCCACTGAAGCTTTCTTT. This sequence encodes CASRVQGPSTEAFF.

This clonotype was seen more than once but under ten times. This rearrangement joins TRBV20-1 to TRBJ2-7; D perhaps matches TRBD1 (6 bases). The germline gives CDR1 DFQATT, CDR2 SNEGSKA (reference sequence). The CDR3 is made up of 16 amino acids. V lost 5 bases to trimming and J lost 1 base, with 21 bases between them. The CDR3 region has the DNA TGCAGTGCTCCGTCCTGGGCTAGCAGGGGATCCTACGAGCAGTACTTC. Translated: CSAPSWASRGSYEQYF.

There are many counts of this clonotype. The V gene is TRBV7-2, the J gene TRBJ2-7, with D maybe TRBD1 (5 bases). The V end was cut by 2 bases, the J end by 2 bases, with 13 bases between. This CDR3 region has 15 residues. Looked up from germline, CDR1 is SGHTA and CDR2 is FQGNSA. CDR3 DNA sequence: TGTGCCAGCAGCTTACGGGTACAGGAGACCTACGAGCAGTACTTC. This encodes CASSLRVQETYEQYF.

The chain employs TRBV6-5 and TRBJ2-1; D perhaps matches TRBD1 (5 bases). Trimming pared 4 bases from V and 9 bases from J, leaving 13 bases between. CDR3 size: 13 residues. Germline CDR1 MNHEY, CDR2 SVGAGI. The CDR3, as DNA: TGTGCCAGCAGTTCTTCAGGGCTAGGTGAGCAGTTCTTC. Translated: CASSSSGLGEQFF.

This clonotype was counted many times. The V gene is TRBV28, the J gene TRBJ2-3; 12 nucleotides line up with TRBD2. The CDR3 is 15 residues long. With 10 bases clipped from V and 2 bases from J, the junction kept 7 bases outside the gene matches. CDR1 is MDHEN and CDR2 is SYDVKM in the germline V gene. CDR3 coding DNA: TGTGCCACCCAGACTAGCGGGAGATACACAGATACGCAGTATTTT. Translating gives CATQTSGRYTDTQYF. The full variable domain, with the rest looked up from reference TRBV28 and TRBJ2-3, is DVKVTQSSRYLVKRTGEKVFLECVQDMDHENMFWYRQDPGLGLRLIYFSYDVKMKEKGDIPEGYSVSREKKERFSLILESASTNQTSMYLCATQTSGRYTDTQYFGPGTRLTVL.

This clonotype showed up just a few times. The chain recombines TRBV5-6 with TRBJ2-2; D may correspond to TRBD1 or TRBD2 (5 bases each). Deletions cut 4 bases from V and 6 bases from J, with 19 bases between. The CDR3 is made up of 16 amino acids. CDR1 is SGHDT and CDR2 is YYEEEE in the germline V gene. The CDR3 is CASSRSWGRDAGELFF. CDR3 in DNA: TGTGCCAGCAGCCGATCCTGGGGCAGGGACGCCGGGGAGCTGTTTTTT.

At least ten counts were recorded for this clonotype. Here the CDR3 reads CSARFSISNTEAFF. Written as DNA, the CDR3 is TGCAGTGCTAGGTTCAGCATTTCGAACACTGAAGCTTTCTTT. J is TRBJ1-1 and V is TRBV20-1, with no clear D. V dropped 3 bases and J dropped 1 base, with 12 bases sitting between them. From germline, CDR1 is DFQATT and CDR2 SNEGSKA (reference sequence). CDR3 length: 14 residues.

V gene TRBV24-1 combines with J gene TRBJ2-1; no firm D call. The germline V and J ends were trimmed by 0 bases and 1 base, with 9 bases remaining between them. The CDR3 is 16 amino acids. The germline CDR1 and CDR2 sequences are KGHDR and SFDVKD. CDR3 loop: CATSDLSGNSYNEQFF. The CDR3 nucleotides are TGTGCCACCAGTGATTTGAGTGGAAATTCCTACAATGAGCAGTTCTTC.

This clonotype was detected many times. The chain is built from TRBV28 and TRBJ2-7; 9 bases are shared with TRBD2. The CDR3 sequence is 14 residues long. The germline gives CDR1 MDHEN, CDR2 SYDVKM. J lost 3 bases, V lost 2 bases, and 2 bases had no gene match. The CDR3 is CASSLAGGHYEQYF. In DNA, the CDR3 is TGTGCCAGCAGTTTAGCGGGAGGGCACTACGAGCAGTACTTC.

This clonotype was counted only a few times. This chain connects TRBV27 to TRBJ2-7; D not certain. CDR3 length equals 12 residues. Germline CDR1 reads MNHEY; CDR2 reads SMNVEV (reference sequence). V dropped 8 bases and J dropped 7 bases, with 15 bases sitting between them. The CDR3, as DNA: TGTGCCAGCGGCGACTGGTCCAGGGAGCAGTACTTC. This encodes CASGDWSREQYF.

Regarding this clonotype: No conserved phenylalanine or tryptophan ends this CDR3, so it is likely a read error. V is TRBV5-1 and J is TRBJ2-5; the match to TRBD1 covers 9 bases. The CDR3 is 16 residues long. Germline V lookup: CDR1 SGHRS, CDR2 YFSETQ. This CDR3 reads CASSLDRGRYQETQYS. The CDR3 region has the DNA TGTGCCAGCAGCTTGGACAGGGGCCGGTACCAAGAGACCCAGTACTCC.

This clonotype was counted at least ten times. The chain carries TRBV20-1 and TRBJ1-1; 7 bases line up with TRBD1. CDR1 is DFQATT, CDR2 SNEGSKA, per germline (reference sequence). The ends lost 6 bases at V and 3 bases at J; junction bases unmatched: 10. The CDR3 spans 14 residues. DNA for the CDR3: TGCAGTGCCGTTACAGGGGCCGGGGACACTGAAGCTTTCTTT. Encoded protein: CSAVTGAGDTEAFF.